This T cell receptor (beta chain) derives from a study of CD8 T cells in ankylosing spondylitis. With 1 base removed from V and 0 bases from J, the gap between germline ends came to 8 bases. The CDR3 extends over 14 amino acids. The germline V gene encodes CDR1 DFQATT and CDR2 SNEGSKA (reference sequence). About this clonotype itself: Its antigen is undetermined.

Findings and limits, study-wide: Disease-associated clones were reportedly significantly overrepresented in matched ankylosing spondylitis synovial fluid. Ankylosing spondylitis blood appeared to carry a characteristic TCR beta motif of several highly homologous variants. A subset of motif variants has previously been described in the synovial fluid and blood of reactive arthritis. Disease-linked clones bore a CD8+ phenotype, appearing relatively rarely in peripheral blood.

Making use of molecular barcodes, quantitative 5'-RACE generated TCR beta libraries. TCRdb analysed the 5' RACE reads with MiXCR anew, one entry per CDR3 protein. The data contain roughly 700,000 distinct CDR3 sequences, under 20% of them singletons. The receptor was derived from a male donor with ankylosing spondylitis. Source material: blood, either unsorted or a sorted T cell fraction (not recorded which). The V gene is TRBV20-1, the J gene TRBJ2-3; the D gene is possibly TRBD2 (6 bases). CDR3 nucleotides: TGCAGTGCTAGAGGGGGGACTAGCACAGATACGCAGTATTTT. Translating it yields CSARGGTSTDTQYF.